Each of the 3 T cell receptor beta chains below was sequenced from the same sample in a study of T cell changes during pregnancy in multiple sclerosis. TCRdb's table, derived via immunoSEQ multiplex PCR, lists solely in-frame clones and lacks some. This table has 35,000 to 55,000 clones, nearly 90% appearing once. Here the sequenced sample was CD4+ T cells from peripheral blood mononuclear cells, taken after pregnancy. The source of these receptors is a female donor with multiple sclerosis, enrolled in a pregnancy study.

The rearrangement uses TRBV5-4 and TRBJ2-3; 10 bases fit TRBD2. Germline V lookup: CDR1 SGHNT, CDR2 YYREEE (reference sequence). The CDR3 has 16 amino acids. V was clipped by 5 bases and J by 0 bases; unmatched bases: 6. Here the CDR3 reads CASREGTSASTDTQYF. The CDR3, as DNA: TGTGCCAGCAGGGAAGGGACTAGCGCTAGCACAGATACGCAGTATTTT.

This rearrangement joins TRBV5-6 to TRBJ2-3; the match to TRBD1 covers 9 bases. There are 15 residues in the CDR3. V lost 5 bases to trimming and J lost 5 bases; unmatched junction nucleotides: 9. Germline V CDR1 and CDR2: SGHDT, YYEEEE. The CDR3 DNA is TGTGCCAGCAGGGGGGGACAGGGCCTCAGAGATACGCAGTATTTT. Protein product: CASRGGQGLRDTQYF.

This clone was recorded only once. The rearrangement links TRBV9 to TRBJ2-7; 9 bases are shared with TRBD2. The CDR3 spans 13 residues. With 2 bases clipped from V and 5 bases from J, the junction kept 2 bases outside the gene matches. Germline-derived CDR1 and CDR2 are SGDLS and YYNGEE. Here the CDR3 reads CASSVWTSDEQYF. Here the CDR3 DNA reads TGTGCCAGCAGCGTTTGGACTAGCGACGAGCAGTACTTC.